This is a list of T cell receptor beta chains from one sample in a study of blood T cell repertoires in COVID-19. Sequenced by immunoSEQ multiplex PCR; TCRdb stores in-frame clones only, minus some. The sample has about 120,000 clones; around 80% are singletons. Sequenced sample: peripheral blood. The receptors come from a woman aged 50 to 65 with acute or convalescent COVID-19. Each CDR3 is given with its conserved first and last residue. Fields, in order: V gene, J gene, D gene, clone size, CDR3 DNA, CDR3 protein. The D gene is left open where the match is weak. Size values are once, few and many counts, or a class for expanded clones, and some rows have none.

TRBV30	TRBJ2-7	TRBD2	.	TGTGCCTGGACCCGGGGGGGGAGCTCCTACGAGCAGTACTTC	CAWTRGGSSYEQYF
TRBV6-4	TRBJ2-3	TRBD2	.	TGTGCCAGCAGCCCAACTATGACTAGCGGGAGAGGTAATACGCAGTATTTT	CASSPTMTSGRGNTQYF
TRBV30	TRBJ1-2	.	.	TGTGCCTGGTCTCAGGGGTCTAACTATGGCTACACCTTC	CAWSQGSNYGYTF
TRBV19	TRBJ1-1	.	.	TGTGCCAGTAGCCGACAGTCTCAGAACACTGAAGCTTTCTTT	CASSRQSQNTEAFF
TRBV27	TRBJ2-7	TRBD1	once	TGTGCCAGCAGTTTCACGCCGGGACAGGTCACCGAGCAGTACTTC	CASSFTPGQVTEQYF
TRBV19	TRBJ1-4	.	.	TGTGCCAGTAGTATACGCCCAGGTACAACTAATGAAAAACTGTTTTTT	CASSIRPGTTNEKLFF
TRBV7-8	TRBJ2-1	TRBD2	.	TGTGCCAGCAGCCCTCGGGGGGGCTCCTACAATGAGCAGTTCTTC	CASSPRGGSYNEQFF
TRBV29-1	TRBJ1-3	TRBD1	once	TGCAGCGTTGGGGGACAGGGGGCGTTCGGAAACACCATATATTTT	CSVGGQGAFGNTIYF
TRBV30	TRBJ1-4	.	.	TGTGCCTGGAGTGTCGGGAGAGGGGAAAAACTGTTTTTT	CAWSVGRGEKLFF
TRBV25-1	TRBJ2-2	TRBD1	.	TGTGCCAGCAGTGAGGCAGGGGGAAACACCGGGGAGCTGTTTTTT	CASSEAGGNTGELFF
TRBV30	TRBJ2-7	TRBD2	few	TGTGCCTGGGAGAGGTACGGGACTAGCGGGAGCCGCGAGCAGTACTTC	CAWERYGTSGSREQYF
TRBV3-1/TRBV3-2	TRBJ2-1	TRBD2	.	TGTGCCAGCAGCCAAGGCCAGCGGCTAGCGGGGGGCAATGAGCAGTTCTTC	CASSQGQRLAGGNEQFF
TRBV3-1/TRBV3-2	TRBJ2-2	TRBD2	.	TGTGCCAGCAGCCCCAAGGGACTACTAAACACCGGGGAGCTGTTTTTT	CASSPKGLLNTGELFF
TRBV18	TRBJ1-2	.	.	TGTGCCAGCTCACCAGGGCCATATGGCTACACCTTC	CASSPGPYGYTF
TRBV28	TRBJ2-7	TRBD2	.	TGTGCCAGCAGTTTAAAATTACTAGCGGCCTACGAGCAGTACTTC	CASSLKLLAAYEQYF
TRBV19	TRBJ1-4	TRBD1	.	TGTGCCAGTAGAGGCAGGGGGCGAGCTAATGAAAAACTGTTTTTT	CASRGRGRANEKLFF
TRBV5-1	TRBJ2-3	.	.	TGCGCCAGCAGCTTGTACGCTGGAACGGGGTCAGATACGCAGTATTTT	CASSLYAGTGSDTQYF
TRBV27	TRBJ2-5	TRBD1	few	TGTGCCAGCAGAACAGGGGGAGTGGGAGAGACCCAGTACTTC	CASRTGGVGETQYF
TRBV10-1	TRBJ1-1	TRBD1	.	TGCGCCAGCAGTGCGGGGACAGAAAACACTGAAGCTTTCTTT	CASSAGTENTEAFF
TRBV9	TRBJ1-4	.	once	TGTGCCAGCAGCGACCCGGGAGGGGGGAATGAAAAACTGTTTTTT	CASSDPGGGNEKLFF
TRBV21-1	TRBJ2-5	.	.	TGTGCCAGTAATGGACTAGCGGGGGGAGAGACCCAGTACTTC	CASNGLAGGETQYF
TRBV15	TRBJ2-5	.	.	TGTGCCACCAGCAGAGAATTGACACCCCGGGAGACCCAGTACTTC	CATSRELTPRETQYF
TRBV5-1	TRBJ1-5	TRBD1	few	TGCGCCAGCAGCTTGGGGACAGGACCCAATCAGCCCCAGCATTTT	CASSLGTGPNQPQHF
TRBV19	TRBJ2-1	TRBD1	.	TGTGCCAGTAGTATGACAGGGGTGCTGTACAATGAGCAGTTCTTC	CASSMTGVLYNEQFF
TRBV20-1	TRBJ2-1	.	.	TGCAGTGCTAGTTTCGGTGGTGAGCAGTTCTTC	CSASFGGEQFF
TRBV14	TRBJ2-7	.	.	TGTGCCAGCAGCCATTTAGCCCAATACGAGCAGTACTTC	CASSHLAQYEQYF
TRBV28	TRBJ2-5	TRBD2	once	TGTGCCAGCAGTTTTCCGGCTAGCGGGGGGGAAGAGACCCAGTACTTC	CASSFPASGGEETQYF
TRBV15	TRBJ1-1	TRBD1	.	TGTGCCACCAGCCGGAGACAGGGTGGAAGCCGGGGGACTGAAGCTTTCTTT	CATSRRQGGSRGTEAFF
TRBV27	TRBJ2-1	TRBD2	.	TGTGCCAGCAGTTTAGGTAGCGGGAGAAATGAGCAGTTCTTC	CASSLGSGRNEQFF
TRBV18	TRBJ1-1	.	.	TGTGCCAGCTCACCACCGTCGCAGGCTGAAGCTTTCTTT	CASSPPSQAEAFF
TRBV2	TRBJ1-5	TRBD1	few	TGTGCCAGCAGCAAGACAGGGGGCTTTCAGCCCCAGCATTTT	CASSKTGGFQPQHF
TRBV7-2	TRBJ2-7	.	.	TGTGCCAGCAGCCGTAACTCCGGACAGTCATACGAGCAGTACTTC	CASSRNSGQSYEQYF
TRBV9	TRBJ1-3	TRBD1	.	TGTGCCAGCAGCGGGGCAGGGGGCTCGGGAAACACCATATATTTT	CASSGAGGSGNTIYF
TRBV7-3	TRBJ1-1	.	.	TGTGCCAGCAGCTTGTTAGGGGAGAACACTGAAGCTTTCTTT	CASSLLGENTEAFF
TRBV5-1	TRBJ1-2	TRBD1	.	TGCGCCAGCAGCTTGAGAACAGGGGGGTATGGCTACACCTTC	CASSLRTGGYGYTF
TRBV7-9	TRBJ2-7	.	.	TGTGCCAGCAGCTTAGCAAGTACACAGGACAAGCAGTACTTC	CASSLASTQDKQYF
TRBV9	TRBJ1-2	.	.	TGTGCCAGCAGCGCCGTCCCAGGGCGCTATGGCTACACCTTC	CASSAVPGRYGYTF
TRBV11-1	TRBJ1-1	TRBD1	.	TGTGCCAGCGGGACAGGGGTTAACACTGAAGCTTTCTTT	CASGTGVNTEAFF
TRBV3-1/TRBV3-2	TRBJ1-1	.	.	TGTGCCAGCAGCCCTTTAGAGTCTCAGGGGGCTTTCTTT	CASSPLESQGAFF
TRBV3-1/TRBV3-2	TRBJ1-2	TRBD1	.	TGTGCCAGCAGCCTACAGGGGGCCGGGGGCTACACCTTC	CASSLQGAGGYTF
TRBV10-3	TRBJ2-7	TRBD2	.	TGTGCCACCAGGACTAGCGGGTACGAGCAGTACTTC	CATRTSGYEQYF
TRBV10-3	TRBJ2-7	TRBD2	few	TGTGCCATCAGTGGCCTATCTAGCGGGAGGTCCGCCTACGAGCAGTACTTC	CAISGLSSGRSAYEQYF
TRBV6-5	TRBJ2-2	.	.	TGTGCCACCCCTGCGGTCAGGGATACCGGGGGGCTGTTTTTT	CATPAVRDTGGLFF
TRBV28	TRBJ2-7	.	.	TGTGCCAGCAGTTTTGGAGGGAATATCGCCTACGAGCAGTACTTC	CASSFGGNIAYEQYF
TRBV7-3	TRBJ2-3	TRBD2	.	TGTGCCAGCAGCTCGTTTATTGGACTAGCGGGAGCGGATACGCAGTATTTT	CASSSFIGLAGADTQYF
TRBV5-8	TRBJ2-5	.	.	TGTGCCAGCAGCTTGGGGCCAGGGTCGGAGGGAGAGACCCAGTACTTC	CASSLGPGSEGETQYF